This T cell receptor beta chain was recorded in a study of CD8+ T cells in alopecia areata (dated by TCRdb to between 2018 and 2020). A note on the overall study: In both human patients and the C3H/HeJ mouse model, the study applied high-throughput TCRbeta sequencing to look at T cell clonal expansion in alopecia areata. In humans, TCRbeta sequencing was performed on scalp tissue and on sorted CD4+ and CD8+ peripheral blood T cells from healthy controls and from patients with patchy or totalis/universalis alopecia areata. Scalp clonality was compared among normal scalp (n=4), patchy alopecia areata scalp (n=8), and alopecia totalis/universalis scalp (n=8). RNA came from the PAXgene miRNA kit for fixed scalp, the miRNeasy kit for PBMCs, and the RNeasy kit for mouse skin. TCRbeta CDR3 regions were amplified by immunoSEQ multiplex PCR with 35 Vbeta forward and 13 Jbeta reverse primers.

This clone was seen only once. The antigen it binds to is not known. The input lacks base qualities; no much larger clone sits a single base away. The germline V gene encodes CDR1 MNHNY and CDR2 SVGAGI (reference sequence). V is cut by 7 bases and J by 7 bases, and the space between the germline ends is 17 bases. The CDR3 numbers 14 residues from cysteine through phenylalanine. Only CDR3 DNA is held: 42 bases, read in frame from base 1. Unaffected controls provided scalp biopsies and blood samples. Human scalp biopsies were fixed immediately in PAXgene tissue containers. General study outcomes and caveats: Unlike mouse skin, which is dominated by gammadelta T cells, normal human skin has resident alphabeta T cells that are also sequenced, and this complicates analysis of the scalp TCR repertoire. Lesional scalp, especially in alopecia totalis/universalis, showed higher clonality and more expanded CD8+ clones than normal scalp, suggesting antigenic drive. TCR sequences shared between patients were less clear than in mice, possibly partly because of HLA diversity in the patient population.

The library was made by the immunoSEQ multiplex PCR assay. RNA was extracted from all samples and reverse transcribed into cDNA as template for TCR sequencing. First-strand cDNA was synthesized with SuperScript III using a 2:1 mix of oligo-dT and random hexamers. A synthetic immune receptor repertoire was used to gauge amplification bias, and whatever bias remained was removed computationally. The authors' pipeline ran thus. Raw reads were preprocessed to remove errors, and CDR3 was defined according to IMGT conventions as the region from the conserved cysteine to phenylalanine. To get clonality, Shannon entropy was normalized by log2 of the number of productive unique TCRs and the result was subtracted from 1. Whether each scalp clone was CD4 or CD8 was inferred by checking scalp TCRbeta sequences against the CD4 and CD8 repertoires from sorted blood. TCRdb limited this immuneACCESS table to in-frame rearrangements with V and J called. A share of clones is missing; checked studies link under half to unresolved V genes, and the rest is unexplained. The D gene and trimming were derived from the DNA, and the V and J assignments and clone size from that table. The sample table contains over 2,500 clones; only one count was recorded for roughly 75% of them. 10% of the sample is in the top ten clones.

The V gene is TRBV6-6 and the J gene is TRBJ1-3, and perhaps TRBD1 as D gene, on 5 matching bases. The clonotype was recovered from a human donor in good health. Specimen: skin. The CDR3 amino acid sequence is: CASINGGFGNTIYF. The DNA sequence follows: TGTGCCAGCATCAACGGGGGGTTTGGTAACACCATATATTTT.